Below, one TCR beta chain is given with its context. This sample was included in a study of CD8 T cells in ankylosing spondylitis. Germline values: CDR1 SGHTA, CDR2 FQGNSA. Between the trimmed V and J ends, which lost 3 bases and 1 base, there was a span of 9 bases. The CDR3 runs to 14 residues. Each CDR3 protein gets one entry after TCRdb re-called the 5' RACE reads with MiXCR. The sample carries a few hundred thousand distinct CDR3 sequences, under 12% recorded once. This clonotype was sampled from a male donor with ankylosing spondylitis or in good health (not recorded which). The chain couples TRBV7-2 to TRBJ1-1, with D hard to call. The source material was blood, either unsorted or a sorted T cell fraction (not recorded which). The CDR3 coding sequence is TGTGCCAGCAGCTTCCCGACGGCGAACACTGAAGCTTTCTTT. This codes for CASSFPTANTEAFF.